The 29 T cell receptor beta chains in this list originate from one sample, sequenced in a study of blood T cell repertoires in COVID-19. Assay used: immunoSEQ multiplex PCR; TCRdb lists only in-frame clones, some missing. The sample has around 190,000 clones, more than 70% seen once. The source material was peripheral blood. These receptor sequences come from a human donor in a cohort sampled during active COVID-19.

In its sample, this clone was seen once. The rearrangement uses TRBV5-8 and TRBJ2-1; D is ambiguous. Germline-derived CDR1 and CDR2 are SGHTS and YDEGEE. Trimming pared 5 bases from V and 0 bases from J, leaving 9 bases between. This CDR3 is built from 14 residues. CDR3 in DNA: TGTGCCAGCAGGATTACAAGCTCCTACAATGAGCAGTTCTTC. Protein product: CASRITSSYNEQFF.

This clone was detected only once. CDR3 sequence reads: CASRQGSHEKLFF. In DNA, the CDR3 is TGTGCCAGCCGACAGGGATCACATGAAAAACTGTTTTTT. This chain links TRBV25-1 with TRBJ1-4; TRBD1 agrees at 7 bases. CDR1 is MGHDK and CDR2 is SYGVNS in the germline V gene. The length of the CDR3 is 13 residues. The J segment lost 6 bases and the V segment lost 8 bases, leaving 6 bases of the junction unmatched.

The chain carries TRBV6-6 and TRBJ2-7; D might be TRBD1 (6 bases). Germline CDR1 reads MNHNY; CDR2 reads SVGAGI (reference sequence). V lost 3 bases and J 5 bases, leaving 14 bases between the germline ends. This CDR3 contains 14 residues. In DNA, the CDR3 is TGTGCCAGCAGTTATTACAGGGTAGGGAACGAGCAGTACTTC. Encoded protein: CASSYYRVGNEQYF.

The rearrangement joins TRBV28 to TRBJ1-1, with D possibly TRBD1 on 5 matching bases. The CDR3 sequence is 14 residues long. The V end was cut by 6 bases, the J end by 2 bases, with 13 bases between. Looked up from germline, CDR1 is MDHEN and CDR2 is SYDVKM. CDR3 DNA sequence: TGTGCCAGCAGGGCCGGGGGGGTAAACACTGAAGCTTTCTTT. Amino acid sequence: CASRAGGVNTEAFF.

The chain has TRBV6-2 or TRBV6-3 and TRBJ2-5; 10 nucleotides match TRBD1. J gave up 5 bases and V 5 bases, and 8 bases lay outside the gene matches. The CDR3 spans 15 residues. Germline lookup yields CDR1 MNHEY and CDR2 SVGEGT. In DNA, the CDR3 is TGTGCCAGCAGTAGCGGGACAGGGGATATGGAGACCCAGTACTTC. Encoded protein: CASSSGTGDMETQYF.

V is TRBV12-3 or TRBV12-4 and J is TRBJ2-5, with D maybe TRBD2 (5 bases). The V end was cut by 1 base, the J end by 5 bases, with 8 bases between. The CDR3 consists of 13 residues. CDR3: CASSLVGEETQYF. Written as DNA, the CDR3 is TGTGCCAGCAGTTTAGTCGGGGAGGAGACCCAGTACTTC.

This clone was seen only a few times. The V call is TRBV4-2, the J call TRBJ2-7, with a possible D match to TRBD1 (5 bases). The CDR3 is 14 residues long. The ends were cut back, 0 bases at V and 2 bases at J, with 8 bases in the middle. CDR1 is LGHNA, CDR2 YNFKEQ, per germline. The CDR3 DNA sequence: TGTGCCAGCAGCCAAGATACAGGAACCTACGAGCAGTACTTC. Translating it yields CASSQDTGTYEQYF.

V is TRBV6-5 and J is TRBJ1-5; D remains ambiguous. Germline CDR1 and CDR2: MNHEY and SVGAGI. This CDR3 has 13 amino acids. Between the trimmed V and J ends, which lost 2 bases and 3 bases, there was a span of 5 bases. As DNA, the CDR3 is TGTGCCAGCAGTTACAGCTTCAATCAGCCCCAGCATTTT. This sequence encodes CASSYSFNQPQHF.

This chain's CDR3 is CASSPGPRGSENEKLFF. DNA for the CDR3: TGTGCCAGCAGCCCAGGTCCCCGCGGGTCGGAGAATGAAAAACTGTTTTTT. V gene TRBV5-4 combines with J gene TRBJ1-4; D unclear. The germline V gene has CDR1 SGHNT and CDR2 YYREEE (reference sequence). The V gene lost 4 bases and the J gene lost 5 bases, with 21 bases spanning the gap. This CDR3 spans 17 amino acids. The whole variable domain, filled in from reference TRBV5-4 and TRBJ1-4, reads ETGVTQSPTHLIKTRGQQVTLRCSSQSGHNTVSWYQQALGQGPQFIFQYYREEENGRGNFPPRFSGLQFPNYSSELNVNALELDDSALYLCASSPGPRGSENEKLFFGSGTQLSVL.

This chain joins TRBV21-1 and TRBJ2-7; no DNA check was done on the table's D call, TRBD1. TRBV21-1 is a known pseudogene. The CDR3 sequence is 16 residues long. The CDR3 reads CASSENEGQAIYEQYF. CDR3 in DNA: TGTGCCAGCAGCGAAAATGAGGGACAGGCGATCTACGAGCAGTACTTC.

This clone was detected only a few times. This sequence joins TRBV5-1 and TRBJ2-1, with 9 bases matching TRBD2. Germline V gene sequence: CDR1 SGHRS, CDR2 YFSETQ. The CDR3 is 14 amino acids. Trimming took 6 bases from V and 4 from J; bases not matched to a gene: 5. CDR3: CASTPTSGYNEQFF. CDR3 coding DNA: TGCGCCAGCACCCCGACTAGCGGTTACAATGAGCAGTTCTTC.

The chain is built from TRBV30 and TRBJ1-2; TRBD1 might be the D (6 bases). The CDR3 spans 12 residues. The V end was cut by 2 bases, the J end by 8 bases, with 12 bases between. The germline V gene encodes CDR1 GTSNPN and CDR2 SVGIG (reference sequence). CDR3 residues: CAWSRGARGYTF. The CDR3 DNA reads TGTGCCTGGAGTCGGGGGGCTAGAGGCTACACCTTC.

The chain has TRBV19 and TRBJ1-1; 7 nucleotides align to TRBD1. CDR1 and CDR2 (germline): LNHDA, SQIVND (reference sequence). Trimming took 9 bases from V and 5 from J; bases not matched to a gene: 9. The CDR3 loop spans 13 amino acids. DNA of the CDR3: TGTGCCAGCAACGACAGGGATAGGACTGAAGCTTTCTTT. Encoded protein: CASNDRDRTEAFF.

V gene TRBV5-4 combines with J gene TRBJ2-2; 12 bases line up with TRBD2. CDR1 is SGHNT, CDR2 YYREEE, per germline (reference sequence). V shed 4 bases and J 3 bases; nucleotides not matched to a gene: 1. The CDR3 extends over 15 amino acids. The CDR3 spells CASSPSGRDTGELFF. CDR3 nucleotide sequence: TGTGCCAGCAGCCCTAGCGGGAGGGACACCGGGGAGCTGTTTTTT.

This chain joins TRBV29-1 and TRBJ2-1; the D gene is possibly TRBD1 (6 bases). The CDR3 runs 16 residues. Germline CDR1 and CDR2: SQVTM and ANQGSEA. Trimming removed 7 bases from V and 0 bases from J, with 19 bases in between. DNA of the CDR3: TGCAGCGCCCAACTTGGTATCAGGGGCTCCTACAATGAGCAGTTCTTC. This encodes CSAQLGIRGSYNEQFF.

The chain employs TRBV24-1 and TRBJ2-7; maybe TRBD2 (5 bases). Germline values: CDR1 KGHDR, CDR2 SFDVKD. CDR3 length equals 17 residues. V lost 5 bases and J lost 0, with 19 bases in between. This CDR3 reads CATSGGSAGPTSYEQYF. The DNA of the CDR3 is TGTGCCACCAGTGGAGGGTCGGCAGGACCTACCTCCTACGAGCAGTACTTC.

This clone has only a few counts. Here the CDR3 reads CASSQEYTGGWLKRNTEAFF. CDR3 bases: TGTGCCAGCAGCCAAGAATATACAGGGGGTTGGCTTAAACGGAACACTGAAGCTTTCTTT. The V gene is TRBV3-1 (or the pseudogene TRBV3-2), the J gene TRBJ1-1, with 8 bases matching TRBD1. This CDR3 has 20 amino acids. Unmatched junction bases numbered 16, after V lost 0 bases and J lost 1 base. Per the germline V gene, CDR1 is LGHDT and CDR2 is YNNKEL (reference sequence).

The chain couples TRBV5-1 to TRBJ2-3, with TRBD2 matching over 8 bases. This CDR3 is 15 amino acids long. Per the germline V gene, CDR1 is SGHRS and CDR2 is YFSETQ. After removal of 4 bases from V and 7 bases from J, the junction contained 11 bases not matched to a gene. The CDR3 sequence: CASSDQAGAAYTQYF. CDR3 DNA: TGCGCCAGCAGCGACCAAGCGGGAGCGGCGTATACGCAGTATTTT.

This clone has a single count. This chain links TRBV5-5 with TRBJ2-2, with D perhaps matching TRBD1 (6 bases). This CDR3 has 15 residues. V was cut by 0 bases and J by 6 bases, with 12 bases left in between. Germline loops: CDR1 SGHKS, CDR2 YYEKEE (reference sequence). Written as DNA, the CDR3 is TGTGCCAGCAGCTTGGACAGGGTTACGTCCGGGGAGCTGTTTTTT. Encoded protein: CASSLDRVTSGELFF.

The chain combines TRBV11-2 with TRBJ2-7, with TRBD2 identical over 10 bases. Trimming removed 5 bases from V and 2 bases from J; junction bases left unmatched: 15. This CDR3 comprises 18 residues. CDR1 is SGHAT and CDR2 is FQNNGV in the germline V gene. The CDR3 loop is CASSLVGLAETRPYEQYF. The CDR3 bases are TGTGCCAGCAGCCTTGTAGGACTAGCGGAAACCCGTCCCTACGAGCAGTACTTC.

CDR3 amino acids: CASSFNQGHEQFF. DNA of the CDR3: TGCGCCAGCAGCTTTAATCAGGGGCATGAGCAGTTCTTC. V is TRBV5-1 and J is TRBJ2-1; D perhaps matches TRBD1 (6 bases). Germline V gives CDR1 SGHRS, CDR2 YFSETQ. Deletions cut 2 bases from V and 8 bases from J, with 11 bases between. This CDR3 spans 13 amino acids.

The V and J genes are TRBV5-1 and TRBJ2-7; D might be TRBD1 (5 bases). The V end lost 0 bases, the J end lost 3 bases, and 7 bases lay between the germline ends. The CDR3 is 13 amino acids. CDR1 is SGHRS and CDR2 is YFSETQ in the germline V gene. Here the CDR3 reads CASSLGGNYEQYF. The CDR3 nucleotides read TGCGCCAGCAGCTTGGGGGGCAACTACGAGCAGTACTTC.

This clone was seen once. The chain joins TRBV27 to TRBJ2-6; D is possibly TRBD1 (5 bases). V lost 8 bases to trimming and J lost 3 bases, with 17 bases between them. This CDR3 comprises 16 residues. CDR1 and CDR2 from the germline V gene are MNHEY and SMNVEV (reference sequence). CDR3 DNA: TGTGCCAGCGGCCGACCCAGGGCCGGTGGGGCCAACGTCCTGACTTTC. Translation: CASGRPRAGGANVLTF.

This clone was observed a handful of times. V and J are TRBV7-9 and TRBJ2-2, with 9 bases that match TRBD2. From germline, CDR1 is SEHNR and CDR2 FQNEAQ (reference sequence). Trimming took 5 bases from V and 7 from J; bases not matched to a gene: 20. This CDR3 has 19 amino acids. CDR3 nucleotides: TGTGCCAGCAGCACCCAATCCTATAGCGGGAGAAAACTGGGCGGGGAGCTGTTTTTT. Translated: CASSTQSYSGRKLGGELFF.

This clone was detected a few times. The rearrangement joins TRBV19 to TRBJ1-1, with a tentative D call TRBD1 (6 bases). The CDR3 spans 11 residues. Germline CDR1 LNHDA, CDR2 SQIVND (reference sequence). V was clipped by 9 bases and J by 9 bases, with 14 bases between them. The CDR3 reads CASRGPSKAFF. CDR3 DNA: TGTGCCAGCAGGGGTCCATCTAAAGCTTTCTTT.

This clone was counted many times. The chain combines TRBV11-2 with TRBJ1-1; D unresolved. Germline-derived CDR1 and CDR2 are SGHAT and FQNNGV. The CDR3 sequence is 15 residues long. Trimming took off 0 bases at V and 0 bases at J, with 8 bases between the two ends. The CDR3, as DNA: TGTGCCAGCAGCTTAGAATCAGGCATGAACACTGAAGCTTTCTTT. Translated, it gives CASSLESGMNTEAFF. The full variable domain, its missing parts supplied by reference TRBV11-2 and TRBJ1-1, is EAGVAQSPRYKIIEKRQSVAFWCNPISGHATLYWYQQILGQGPKLLIQFQNNGVVDDSQLPKDRFSAERLKGVDSTLKIQPAKLEDSAVYLCASSLESGMNTEAFFGQGTRLTVV.

The CDR3 DNA follows: TGTGCCAGCAGTTTCCACAGGACCCTGGGGGCTTTCTTT. This codes for CASSFHRTLGAFF. The V gene is TRBV12-3 or TRBV12-4, the J gene TRBJ1-1, with D perhaps matching TRBD1 (5 bases). The germline V and J ends were trimmed by 3 bases and 11 bases, with 16 bases remaining between them. This CDR3 has 13 residues.

The gene calls are TRBV9 and TRBJ1-5; TRBD1 aligns across 9 bases. V shed 3 bases, J shed 7 bases, and the junction held 8 bases outside the gene matches. The V gene's germline CDR1 is SGDLS and CDR2 YYNGEE. The CDR3 has 15 amino acids. CDR3 residues: CASSEGGQGWQPQHF. The CDR3 bases are TGTGCCAGCAGCGAGGGGGGACAGGGATGGCAGCCCCAGCATTTT.

The chain couples TRBV9 to TRBJ2-2; D perhaps matches TRBD1 (6 bases). The CDR3 spans 13 residues. Per the germline V gene, CDR1 is SGDLS and CDR2 is YYNGEE. Trimming cost V 6 bases and J 4 bases, with 10 bases left between them. CDR3 nucleotide sequence: TGTGCCAGCATGGCAGGGGTCACCGGGGAGCTGTTTTTT. It codes for CASMAGVTGELFF. The full variable domain, its missing parts supplied by reference TRBV9 and TRBJ2-2, is DSGVTQTPKHLITATGQRVTLRCSPRSGDLSVYWYQQSLDQGLQFLIQYYNGEERAKGNILERFSAQQFPDLHSELNLSSLELGDSALYFCASMAGVTGELFFGEGSRLTVL.